One sample yielded the 12 T cell receptor beta chains listed below, sequenced in a study of CD8+CD57+ T cells in acquired aplastic anemia. It was genomic DNA that served as the template for profiling TCR beta VDJ and CDR3. MiXCR was run by TCRdb on the reads, yielding one entry per CDR3 protein. The table shows more than 45,000 distinct CDR3 sequences, with roughly 69% occurring only once. The material sequenced was sorted CD4+, CD8+, or CD8+CD57+ T cells (not recorded which) from PBMCs. All receptors come from a human donor in good health, serving as a control.

This clonotype showed up many times. The chain uses TRBV25-1 and TRBJ1-6; D ambiguous. Germline V lookup: CDR1 MGHDK, CDR2 SYGVNS. The CDR3 consists of 15 residues. V lost 6 bases, J lost 5 bases, and 14 bases lay in between. CDR3 DNA: TGTGCCAGCAGGGCGTGGGAAAGCGATAATTCACCCCTCCACTTT. Amino acid sequence: CASRAWESDNSPLHF.

This clonotype was counted only a few times. J is TRBJ1-1 and V is TRBV15; D gene uncertain. This CDR3 spans 18 amino acids. Germline-derived CDR1 and CDR2 are LNHNV and YYDKDF (reference sequence). The V end was cut by 3 bases, the J end by 5 bases, with 25 bases between. The CDR3 protein is CATSRPRGHTVSRTEAFF. CDR3 bases: TGTGCCACCAGCAGGCCTCGTGGGCACACAGTTTCGAGGACTGAAGCTTTCTTT.

This clonotype was detected a few times. The chain couples TRBV5-1 to TRBJ2-7; TRBD1 matches 7 bases. The trim removed 2 bases at V and 1 base at J, leaving 6 bases unmatched. The CDR3 is 15 amino acids. The V gene's germline CDR1 is SGHRS and CDR2 YFSETQ. The CDR3 here is CASSFRQGRSYEQYF. The CDR3 DNA sequence: TGCGCCAGCAGCTTTCGACAGGGACGGTCCTACGAGCAGTACTTC.

CDR3: CASKGDNSPLHF. As DNA, the CDR3 is TGTGCCAGCAAGGGTGACAATTCACCCCTCCACTTT. V is TRBV2 and J is TRBJ1-6; D not certain. CDR1 SNHLY and CDR2 FYNNEI come from the germline V gene. The length of the CDR3 is 12 residues. Trimming removed 7 bases at V and 7 bases at J, with 8 bases between. Combining the CDR3 with reference TRBV2 and TRBJ1-6 gives the whole variable domain EPEVTQTPSHQVTQMGQEVILRCVPISNHLYFYWYRQILGQKVEFLVSFYNNEISEKSEIFDDQFSVERPDGSNFTLKIRSTKLEDSAMYFCASKGDNSPLHFGNGTRLTVT.

By sample fraction, this clonotype is large. The chain combines TRBV9 with TRBJ2-2; D not certain. This CDR3 has 12 residues. Looked up from germline, CDR1 is SGDLS and CDR2 is YYNGEE. V lost 6 bases and J lost 1, with 4 bases in between. CDR3 sequence (DNA): TGTGCCAGCACGTTGAACACCGGGGAGCTGTTTTTT. Protein product: CASTLNTGELFF.

This clonotype was observed a few times. The gene calls are TRBV25-1 and TRBJ1-6, with TRBD1 matching 8 bases. Germline CDR1 and CDR2: MGHDK and SYGVNS. The CDR3 runs to 13 residues. The V and J ends lost 3 bases and 8 bases, in that order; junction bases with no gene match: 0. CDR3 bases: TGTGCCAGCAGTGAGGACAGGGATTCACCCCTCCACTTT. This sequence encodes CASSEDRDSPLHF. Using reference TRBV25-1 and TRBJ1-6 for the parts outside the CDR3, the full variable domain is EADIYQTPRYLVIGTGKKITLECSQTMGHDKMYWYQQDPGMELHLIHYSYGVNSTEKGDLSSESTVSRIRTEHFPLTLESARPSHTSQYLCASSEDRDSPLHFGNGTRLTVT.

About this clonotype itself: A much larger clone lies one base from this, so it may be a read error. The chain recombines TRBV6-1 with TRBJ2-1; D may be TRBD1 or TRBD2 (5 bases each). Trimming took 6 bases from V and 6 from J, leaving 18 bases between them. Per germline, CDR1 MNHNS and CDR2 SASEGT. The CDR3 contains 15 residues. For the CDR3, the DNA is TGTGCCAGCAGCGAGGGACGGGGAGTGTGCAATGAGCAGTTCTTC. Translating gives CASSEGRGVCNEQFF.

This clonotype has a handful of counts. The chain combines TRBV4-3 with TRBJ1-1; D is possibly TRBD1 (6 bases). The CDR3 covers 14 residues. V was pared by 0 bases and J by 5 bases, with 10 bases between. In germline, CDR1 is LGHNA, CDR2 YSLEER. CDR3 sequence (DNA): TGCGCCAGCAGCCAAGAGGGGGCAGGAACTGAAGCTTTCTTT. This encodes CASSQEGAGTEAFF.

This sequence joins TRBV20-1 and TRBJ2-3; D may be TRBD2 (7 bases). There are 16 residues in the CDR3. Trimming took off 0 bases at V and 2 bases at J, with 15 bases between the two ends. Germline V gene sequence: CDR1 DFQATT, CDR2 SNEGSKA (reference sequence). Here the CDR3 reads CSARDAAGAHTDTQYF. The CDR3 coding sequence is TGCAGTGCTAGAGATGCGGCGGGGGCGCACACAGATACGCAGTATTTT.

Turning to this clonotype: An end of the junction does not agree with germline; a read error may underlie this. The chain recombines TRBV25-1 with TRBJ2-3, with TRBD2 matching over 8 bases. This CDR3 has 18 residues. From germline, CDR1 is MGHDK and CDR2 SYGVNS. The CDR3 DNA is TGTGCCAGCAGTGAACCCCCCGGGGCGGGAGGTAGCACAGGTACGCAGTATTTT. Translation gives CASSEPPGAGGSTGTQYF. The variable domain in full, completed from reference TRBV25-1 and TRBJ2-3, reads EADIYQTPRYLVIGTGKKITLECSQTMGHDKMYWYQQDPGMELHLIHYSYGVNSTEKGDLSSESTVSRIRTEHFPLTLESARPSHTSQYLCASSEPPGAGGSTGTQYFGPGTRLTVL.

The chain recombines TRBV5-1 with TRBJ2-1; TRBD1 agrees at 9 bases. V trimming: 4 bases; J trimming: 1 base; junction bases outside the gene matches: 3. Germline V lookup: CDR1 SGHRS, CDR2 YFSETQ. The CDR3 contains 15 residues. DNA of the CDR3: TGCGCCAGCAGCGTACAGGGGGCTTCCTACAATGAGCAGTTCTTC. Its translation: CASSVQGASYNEQFF.

J is TRBJ2-5 and V is TRBV2; D unresolved. In germline, CDR1 is SNHLY, CDR2 FYNNEI. V was shortened by 8 bases and J by 5 bases, with 6 bases between the two germline ends. The CDR3 extends over 10 amino acids. The CDR3, as DNA: TGTGCCAGCGTCCTCGAGACCCAGTACTTC. It encodes CASVLETQYF.